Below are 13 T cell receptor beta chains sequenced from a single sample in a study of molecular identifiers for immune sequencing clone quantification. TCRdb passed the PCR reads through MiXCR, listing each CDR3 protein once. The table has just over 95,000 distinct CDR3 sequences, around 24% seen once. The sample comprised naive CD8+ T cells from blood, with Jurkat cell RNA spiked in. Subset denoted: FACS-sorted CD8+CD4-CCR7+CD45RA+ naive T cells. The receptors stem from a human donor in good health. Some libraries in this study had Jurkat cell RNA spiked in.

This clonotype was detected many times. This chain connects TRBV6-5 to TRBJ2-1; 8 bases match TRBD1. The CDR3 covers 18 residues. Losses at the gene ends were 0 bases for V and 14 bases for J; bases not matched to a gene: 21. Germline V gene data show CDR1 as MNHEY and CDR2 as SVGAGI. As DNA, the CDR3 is TGTGCCAGCAGTTACTCGGGAATAAGACAGGGGTTAAGGGGGAAAGAGTTCTTC. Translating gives CASSYSGIRQGLRGKEFF.

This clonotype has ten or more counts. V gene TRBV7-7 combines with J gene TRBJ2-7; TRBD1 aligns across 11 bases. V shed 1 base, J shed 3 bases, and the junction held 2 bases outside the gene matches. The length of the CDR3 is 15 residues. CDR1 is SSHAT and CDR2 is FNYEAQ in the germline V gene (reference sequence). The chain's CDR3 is CASSLGTGGSYEQYF. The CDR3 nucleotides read TGTGCCAGCAGCTTAGGGACAGGGGGCAGCTACGAGCAGTACTTC.

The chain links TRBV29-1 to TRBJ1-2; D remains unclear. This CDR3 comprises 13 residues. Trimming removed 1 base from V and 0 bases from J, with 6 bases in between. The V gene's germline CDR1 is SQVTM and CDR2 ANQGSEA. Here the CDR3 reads CSVEGGPNYGYTF. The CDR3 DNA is TGCAGCGTTGAAGGTGGTCCTAACTATGGCTACACCTTC. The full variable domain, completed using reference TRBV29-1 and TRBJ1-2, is SAVISQKPSRDICQRGTSLTIQCQVDSQVTMMFWYRQQPGQSLTLIATANQGSEATYESGFVIDKFPISRPNLTFSTLTVSNMSPEDSSIYLCSVEGGPNYGYTFGSGTRLTVV.

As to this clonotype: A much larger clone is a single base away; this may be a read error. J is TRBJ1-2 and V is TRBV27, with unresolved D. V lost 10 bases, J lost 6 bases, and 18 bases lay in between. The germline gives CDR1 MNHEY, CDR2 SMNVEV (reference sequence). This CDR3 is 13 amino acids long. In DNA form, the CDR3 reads TGTGCCACCCGAAGATCTACGAGGGATGGCTACACCTTC. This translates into CATRRSTRDGYTF.

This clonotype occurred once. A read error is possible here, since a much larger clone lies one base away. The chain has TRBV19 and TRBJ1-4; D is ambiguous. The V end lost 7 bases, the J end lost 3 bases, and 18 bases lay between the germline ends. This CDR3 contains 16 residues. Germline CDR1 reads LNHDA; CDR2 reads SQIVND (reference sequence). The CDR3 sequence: CASTQTDKSPNEKLFF. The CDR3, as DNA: TGTGCCAGTACTCAGACCGACAAAAGCCCTAATGAAAAACTGTTTTTT.

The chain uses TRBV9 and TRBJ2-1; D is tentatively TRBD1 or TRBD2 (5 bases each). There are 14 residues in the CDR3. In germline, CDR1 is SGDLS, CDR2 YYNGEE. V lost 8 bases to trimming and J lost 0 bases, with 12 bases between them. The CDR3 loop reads CASQGESSYNEQFF. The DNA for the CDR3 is TGTGCCAGTCAAGGGGAGAGCTCCTACAATGAGCAGTTCTTC.

The CDR3 here is CASSPETGGLTEAFF. CDR3 coding DNA: TGTGCCAGCAGCCCAGAGACAGGGGGCCTTACTGAAGCTTTCTTT. This chain connects TRBV13 to TRBJ1-1, with 10 bases matching TRBD1. The CDR3 sequence is 15 residues long. From germline, CDR1 is PRHDT and CDR2 FYEKMQ (reference sequence). With V trimmed by 5 bases and J by 5 bases, 8 bases remained unmatched.

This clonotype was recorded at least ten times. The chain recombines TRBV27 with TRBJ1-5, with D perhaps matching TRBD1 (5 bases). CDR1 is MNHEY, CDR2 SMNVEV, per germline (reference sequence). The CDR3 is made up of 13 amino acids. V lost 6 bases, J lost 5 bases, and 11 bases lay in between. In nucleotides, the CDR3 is TGTGCCAGCAGAAGGGACGTTGATCAGCCCCAGCATTTT. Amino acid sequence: CASRRDVDQPQHF.

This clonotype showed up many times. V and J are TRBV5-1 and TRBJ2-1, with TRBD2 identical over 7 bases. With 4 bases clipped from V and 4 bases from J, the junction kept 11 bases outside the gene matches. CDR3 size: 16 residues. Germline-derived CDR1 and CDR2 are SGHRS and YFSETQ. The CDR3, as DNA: TGCGCCAGCAGCCCGCCTGAGGGACTACCTTACAATGAGCAGTTCTTC. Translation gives CASSPPEGLPYNEQFF. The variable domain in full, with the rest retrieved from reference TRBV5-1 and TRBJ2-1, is KAGVTQTPRYLIKTRGQQVTLSCSPISGHRSVSWYQQTPGQGLQFLFEYFSETQRNKGNFPGRFSGRQFSNSRSEMNVSTLELGDSALYLCASSPPEGLPYNEQFFGPGTRLTVL.

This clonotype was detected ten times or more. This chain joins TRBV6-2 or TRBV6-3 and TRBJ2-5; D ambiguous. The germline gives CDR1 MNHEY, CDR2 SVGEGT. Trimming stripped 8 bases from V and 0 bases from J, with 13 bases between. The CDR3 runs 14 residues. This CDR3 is CASSEVADQETQYF. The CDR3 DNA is TGTGCCAGCTCCGAGGTGGCTGACCAAGAGACCCAGTACTTC.

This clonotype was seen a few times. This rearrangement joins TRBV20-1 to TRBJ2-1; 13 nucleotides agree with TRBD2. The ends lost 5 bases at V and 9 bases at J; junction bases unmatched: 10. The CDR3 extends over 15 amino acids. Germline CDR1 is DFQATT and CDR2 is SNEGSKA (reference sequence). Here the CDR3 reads CSARVGTSGKGEQFF. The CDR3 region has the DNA TGCAGTGCTCGCGTGGGGACTAGCGGGAAGGGTGAGCAGTTCTTC.

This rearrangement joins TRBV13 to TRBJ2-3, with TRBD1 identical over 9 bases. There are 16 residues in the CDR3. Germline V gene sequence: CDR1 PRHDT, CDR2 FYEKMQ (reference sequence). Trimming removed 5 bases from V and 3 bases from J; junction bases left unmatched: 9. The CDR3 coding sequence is TGTGCCAGCAGCGTCGGTGGGACAGGGTTGACAGATACGCAGTATTTT. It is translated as CASSVGGTGLTDTQYF.

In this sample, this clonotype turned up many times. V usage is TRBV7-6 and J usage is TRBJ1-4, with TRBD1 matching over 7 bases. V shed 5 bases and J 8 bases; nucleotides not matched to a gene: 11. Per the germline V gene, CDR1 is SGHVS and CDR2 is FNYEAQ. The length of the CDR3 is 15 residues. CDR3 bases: TGTGCCAGCAGCCCAACCGGGACAGAGAGGGAAAAACTGTTTTTT. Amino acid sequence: CASSPTGTEREKLFF.